These T cell receptor beta chains were read from a single sample in a study of identical twins. TCRdb reprocessed the 5' RACE reads via MiXCR and lists one record per CDR3 protein. In the table there are 750,000 to 950,000 distinct CDR3 sequences, 9% to 15% of which are singletons. The same data also contributed to another study, on yellow fever vaccine responses in identical twins.

The material sequenced was PBMCs. The receptors shown here come from a woman aged 18-29 years in good health. Each CDR3 is given with its conserved first and last residue. A D gene is named only where the DNA matches it firmly. Clone size is not always given. Where it is, it says once, few, many or a class for expanded clones.

size | J | V | D | DNA | CDR3
NA | TRBJ2-1 | TRBV5-4 | TRBD2 | TGTGCCAGCAGCTTAGGCGGGAGGTTGGATGAGCAGTTCTTC | CASSLGGRLDEQFF
many | TRBJ2-1 | TRBV12-3/TRBV12-4 | NA | TGTGCCACCGACCAAGTGGGGGGTAGGATCAAAAGCAATGAGCAGTTCTTC | CATDQVGGRIKSNEQFF
NA | TRBJ1-5 | TRBV15 | TRBD1 | TGTGCCACCAGCGGCGACAGGGGGCTAAATCGCAATCAGCCCCAGCATTTT | CATSGDRGLNRNQPQHF
NA | TRBJ2-1 | TRBV24-1 | TRBD1 | TGTGCCACCCAGGACAGGGGTTTTGGTGAGCAGTTCTTC | CATQDRGFGEQFF
few | TRBJ2-5 | TRBV7-9 | NA | TGTGCCAGCAGCTTAGCCCTAGTTAGAGAGACCCAGTACTTC | CASSLALVRETQYF
few | TRBJ2-7 | TRBV10-3 | NA | TGTGCCATCACCGGGGTGCGGGACACCTACGAGCAGTACTTC | CAITGVRDTYEQYF
NA | TRBJ2-1 | TRBV7-2 | NA | TGTGCCAGCAGCTTAGTTACAGGGACCTCGTCTGGTGAGCAGTTCTTC | CASSLVTGTSSGEQFF
NA | TRBJ2-2 | TRBV12-3/TRBV12-4 | NA | TGTGCCAGCAGCCCCCATCCCGGGGAGCTGTTTTTT | CASSPHPGELFF
many | TRBJ2-1 | TRBV10-3 | NA | TGTGCCATCAGTGTAGAGGGCAATGAGCAGTTCTTC | CAISVEGNEQFF
NA | TRBJ2-5 | TRBV10-3 | TRBD2 | TGTGCCATCAGTGAGTCGAGGCTAGCGGGGGGGCCCTACCAAGAGACCCAGTACTTC | CAISESRLAGGPYQETQYF
few | TRBJ2-7 | TRBV27 | NA | TGTGCCAGCAGACTACAGTCAGGGAATCAGGAAAACGAGCAGTACTTC | CASRLQSGNQENEQYF
NA | TRBJ2-3 | TRBV7-2 | TRBD2 | TGTGCCAGCAGCCAGACTAGCGGGATGTCAGATACGCAGTATTTT | CASSQTSGMSDTQYF
NA | TRBJ1-1 | TRBV28 | NA | TGTGCCATCACCTCCCGGGACACTGAAGCTTTCTTT | CAITSRDTEAFF
many | TRBJ2-7 | TRBV10-3 | TRBD1 | TGTGCCATCAGTGAGGACAGGGGATACAACGAGCAGTACTTC | CAISEDRGYNEQYF
few | TRBJ2-3 | TRBV12-3/TRBV12-4 | TRBD1 | TGTGCCAGCACAGGACAGGATAGCACAGATACGCAGTATTTT | CASTGQDSTDTQYF
NA | TRBJ2-2 | TRBV29-1 | NA | TGCAGCGTTGATCCCGGGCGGGAGAACACCGGGGAGCTGTTTTTT | CSVDPGRENTGELFF
few | TRBJ1-6 | TRBV20-1 | TRBD1 | TGCAGTGCTAGGACAGGGGCCTATAATTCACCCCTCCACTTT | CSARTGAYNSPLHF
few | TRBJ2-1 | TRBV3-1 | TRBD2 | TGTGCCAGCACCCCCGGGGCTAGCGGAAACAATGAGCAGTTCTTC | CASTPGASGNNEQFF
few | TRBJ2-3 | TRBV4-1 | TRBD1 | TGCGCCAGCAGCCAAGAGGAGGGACAGGGGACCACAGATACGCAGTATTTT | CASSQEEGQGTTDTQYF
few | TRBJ2-1 | TRBV24-1 | TRBD2 | TGTGCCACCAGTGGGGCTAGCGGGCATGGGCGCAATGAGCAGTTCTTC | CATSGASGHGRNEQFF
few | TRBJ2-1 | TRBV3-1 | TRBD2 | TGTGCCAGTGACATAGCGGGAGCCAGCAATGAGCAGTTCTTC | CASDIAGASNEQFF
NA | TRBJ1-3 | TRBV4-1 | NA | TGCGCCAGCAGCCAAGACCCGACATTCACTGGAAACACCATATATTTT | CASSQDPTFTGNTIYF
NA | TRBJ2-1 | TRBV12-3/TRBV12-4 | NA | TGTGCCAGCAGGCCAGTCGGTGCGGGACCTCGGGAGCAGTTCTTC | CASRPVGAGPREQFF
NA | TRBJ1-1 | TRBV9 | NA | TGTGCCAGCAGCGTAGGTGTGGTCACTGAAGCTTTCTTT | CASSVGVVTEAFF
NA | TRBJ2-1 | TRBV6-1 | TRBD2 | TGTGCCAGCAGCGTCGGGACTAGCGGGGGATATAGCTCCTACAATGAGCAGTTCTTC | CASSVGTSGGYSSYNEQFF
many | TRBJ1-4 | TRBV15 | NA | TGTGCCACCAGCAGAGTGGCTAATGAAAAACTGTTTTTT | CATSRVANEKLFF
few | TRBJ2-1 | TRBV29-1 | NA | TGCAGCGTTGAACCCCTCGGAGTCTTTTACAATGAGCAGTTCTTC | CSVEPLGVFYNEQFF
few | TRBJ2-5 | TRBV6-1 | TRBD1 | TGTGCCACCGTTGGGACAGATAACCAAGAGACCCAGTACTTC | CATVGTDNQETQYF
NA | TRBJ2-7 | TRBV20-1 | TRBD2 | TGCAGTGCTAGAGTACTAGCGGGAGGGCCGGACGAGCAGTACTTC | CSARVLAGGPDEQYF
NA | TRBJ2-1 | TRBV11-2 | NA | TGTGCCAGCAGCTTCACGACAGGATCATCGGGTAATGAGCAGTTCTTC | CASSFTTGSSGNEQFF
few | TRBJ2-5 | TRBV27 | NA | TGTGCCAGCAGTTTCGGGTTATTGGAGACCCAGTACTTC | CASSFGLLETQYF
NA | TRBJ2-1 | TRBV7-9 | TRBD2 | TGTGCCAGCAGCTTCCCGGGACTAGCGGGAAGGAATGAGCAGTTCTTC | CASSFPGLAGRNEQFF
many | TRBJ2-1 | TRBV12-3/TRBV12-4 | TRBD2 | TGTGCCAGCAGTCCTTCCCCACTAGCGGGAAGCTACAATGAGCAGTTCTTC | CASSPSPLAGSYNEQFF
many | TRBJ2-7 | TRBV6-2/TRBV6-3 | NA | TGTGCCAGCAGTTTTAAAACCGGGACTTCGACCTACGAGCAGTACTTC | CASSFKTGTSTYEQYF
many | TRBJ2-2 | TRBV29-1 | TRBD1 | TGCAGCGTCGGACAGGGGGCTAACACCGGGGAGCTGTTTTTT | CSVGQGANTGELFF
NA | TRBJ2-5 | TRBV7-9 | NA | TGTGCCAGCAGCGCTGGGCTAGCGCCCGACCAAGAGACCCAGTACTTC | CASSAGLAPDQETQYF
NA | TRBJ2-5 | TRBV7-7 | TRBD2 | TGTGCCAGCAGCTTAATGGGCGGGAGAGTAGGAGAGACCCAGTACTTC | CASSLMGGRVGETQYF
NA | TRBJ2-1 | TRBV2 | TRBD2 | TGTGCCAGCAACCTGGGACTAGCAATCAGCGAGCAGTTCTTC | CASNLGLAISEQFF
few | TRBJ2-5 | TRBV14 | NA | TGTGCCAGCAGCCCCAACCCACGCCCAGAGACCCAGTACTTC | CASSPNPRPETQYF
NA | TRBJ2-2 | TRBV9 | NA | TGTGCCAGCTACTCGAACGGGGAGCTGTTTTTT | CASYSNGELFF
few | TRBJ1-2 | TRBV12-3/TRBV12-4 | NA | TGTGCCAGCAGTCCAACAGGGAGAGCTAACTATGGCTACACCTTC | CASSPTGRANYGYTF
many | TRBJ2-1 | TRBV28 | NA | TGTGCCAGCAGTTTGGGACAAAGCACGGCCAATGAGCAGTTCTTC | CASSLGQSTANEQFF
NA | TRBJ1-3 | TRBV6-1 | NA | TGTGCCAGCAGTGACGGGGGCGGGAGAAACACCATATATTTT | CASSDGGGRNTIYF
NA | TRBJ2-3 | TRBV20-1 | TRBD2 | TGCAGTGCTATGGGACTAGCGGGAGGGCACGGCTCAGATACGCAGTATTTT | CSAMGLAGGHGSDTQYF
NA | TRBJ1-4 | TRBV10-3 | NA | TGTGCCATCAGTGGAGGGCTCGGTGAAAAACTGTTTTTT | CAISGGLGEKLFF
few | TRBJ2-1 | TRBV29-1 | NA | TGCAGCGTTGGTAGACCCGGGGATGAGCAGTTCTTC | CSVGRPGDEQFF
few | TRBJ2-1 | TRBV5-1 | NA | TGCGCCAGCAGCACCACCGGGACGGGATCCTACAATGAGCAGTTCTTC | CASSTTGTGSYNEQFF
few | TRBJ1-2 | TRBV28 | NA | TGTGCCAGCAGCCCGTATCTCCAGGGAGGTCGTGGCTACACCTTC | CASSPYLQGGRGYTF
few | TRBJ2-7 | TRBV15 | NA | TGTGCCACCAGCCCCTTTGTTGGCGAGCAGTACTTC | CATSPFVGEQYF
NA | TRBJ2-3 | TRBV9 | NA | TGTGCCAGCAGCGTAGACACGAGACGACCCGGATTCACAGATACGCAGTATTTT | CASSVDTRRPGFTDTQYF
many | TRBJ2-1 | TRBV6-2/TRBV6-3 | NA | TGTGCCAGCAGCCCGAGGGGGGCCAACTACAATGAGCAGTTCTTC | CASSPRGANYNEQFF
NA | TRBJ2-3 | TRBV29-1 | NA | TGCAGCGTTGACCCCCGCTATTCTAGCACAGATACGCAGTATTTT | CSVDPRYSSTDTQYF
few | TRBJ2-3 | TRBV15 | TRBD2 | TGTGCCACCAGCAGGTTAGGGCGGGAGGTCACAGATACGCAGTATTTT | CATSRLGREVTDTQYF
NA | TRBJ2-7 | TRBV10-3 | NA | TGTGCCATCAGTGTTCACAGCCAAACCTACGAGCAGTACTTC | CAISVHSQTYEQYF
few | TRBJ1-1 | TRBV20-1 | NA | TGCAGTGCTAGAGGAGGGGATAAAGCTTTCTTT | CSARGGDKAFF
many | TRBJ2-3 | TRBV29-1 | TRBD2 | TGCAGCGTACCCTCGGGGGGAGGCCTGGATACGCAGTATTTT | CSVPSGGGLDTQYF
NA | TRBJ2-1 | TRBV10-3 | NA | TGTGCCATCAGTGAGTCGAGCACTGAGCAGTTCTTC | CAISESSTEQFF
NA | TRBJ1-1 | TRBV24-1 | NA | TGTGCCACCCGACGGGCCCCGAACACTGAAGCTTTCTTT | CATRRAPNTEAFF